The 20 T cell receptor beta chains below were found in one sample sequenced in a study of T cell changes during pregnancy in multiple sclerosis (dated by TCRdb to about 2019). The library was built by means of the immunoSEQ multiplex PCR assay. The table was pulled from immuneACCESS by TCRdb, which kept in-frame rearrangements only. Such tables lose some clones; where checked, under half of the loss comes from unresolved V genes, and the rest has no known cause. Counted in this sample were more than 70,000 clones; 93% of them appeared once. Approximately 2.5% of the sample goes to the ten largest clones. Sequencing used peripheral blood, obtained in the second trimester of pregnancy. All receptors come from a female donor with multiple sclerosis, enrolled in a pregnancy study.

The chain has TRBV6-1 and TRBJ2-5; D is ambiguous. The CDR3 totals 14 residues. Deletions cut 0 bases from V and 2 bases from J, with 7 bases between. The germline CDR1 and CDR2 sequences are MNHNS and SASEGT. Written as DNA, the CDR3 is TGTGCCAGCAGTGAAGCCGGCAGGCAAGAGACCCAGTACTTC. It encodes CASSEAGRQETQYF.

V is TRBV7-2 and J is TRBJ1-3; D may be TRBD1 (5 bases). CDR1 and CDR2 from the germline V gene are SGHTA and FQGNSA. Trimming removed 1 base from V and 0 bases from J, with 10 bases in between. The CDR3 extends over 16 amino acids. CDR3 residues: CASSLGWTLSGNTIYF. CDR3 sequence (DNA): TGTGCCAGCAGCTTAGGGTGGACACTCTCTGGAAACACCATATATTTT.

V is TRBV2 and J is TRBJ2-2, with D unresolved. This CDR3 is 14 amino acids long. V was trimmed by 6 bases and J by 5 bases, leaving 13 bases between them. CDR1 and CDR2 from the germline V gene are SNHLY and FYNNEI. The CDR3: CASSPIVKTGELFF. CDR3 bases: TGTGCCAGCAGCCCCATAGTGAAGACCGGGGAGCTGTTTTTT.

This clone was picked up one time. The chain recombines TRBV11-2 with TRBJ2-5; 9 nucleotides agree with TRBD2. The CDR3 covers 16 residues. V shed 2 bases, J shed 5 bases, and the junction held 9 bases outside the gene matches. In germline, CDR1 is SGHAT, CDR2 FQNNGV. The CDR3 DNA sequence: TGTGCCAGCAGCTTAACGCGGGGGGGCCGAGGGGAGACCCAGTACTTC. It specifies CASSLTRGGRGETQYF. Using reference TRBV11-2 and TRBJ2-5 for the parts outside the CDR3, the full variable domain is EAGVAQSPRYKIIEKRQSVAFWCNPISGHATLYWYQQILGQGPKLLIQFQNNGVVDDSQLPKDRFSAERLKGVDSTLKIQPAKLEDSAVYLCASSLTRGGRGETQYFGPGTRLLVL.

The chain joins TRBV2 to TRBJ1-1; D is possibly TRBD1 (5 bases). Germline lookup yields CDR1 SNHLY and CDR2 FYNNEI. This CDR3 has 13 amino acids. V gave up 7 bases and J gave up 2 bases, with 11 bases separating them. The CDR3 DNA is TGTGCCAGCAAAGGACAAGCAAACACTGAAGCTTTCTTT. Amino acids: CASKGQANTEAFF. Full variable domain (missing parts from reference TRBV2 and TRBJ1-1): EPEVTQTPSHQVTQMGQEVILRCVPISNHLYFYWYRQILGQKVEFLVSFYNNEISEKSEIFDDQFSVERPDGSNFTLKIRSTKLEDSAMYFCASKGQANTEAFFGQGTRLTVV.

CDR3 DNA: TGTGCCAGCAGCCCCGGACAGGAATATGGCTACACCTTC. It encodes CASSPGQEYGYTF. V gene TRBV6-6 combines with J gene TRBJ1-2; 7 bases are shared with TRBD1. The junction had 6 bases not matched to a gene; V was cut back by 6 bases and J by 5 bases. CDR1 is MNHNY, CDR2 SVGAGI, per germline (reference sequence). The CDR3 contains 13 residues.

The chain carries TRBV6-1 and TRBJ1-1, with TRBD1 as a possible D gene (6 bases). Germline V gene data show CDR1 as MNHNS and CDR2 as SASEGT. V lost 2 bases and J lost 4, with 17 bases in between. The CDR3 consists of 16 residues. As DNA, the CDR3 is TGTGCCAGCAGTGAACCCCACAGGGCGGGAGGCACTGAAGCTTTCTTT. It codes for CASSEPHRAGGTEAFF.

The V call is TRBV5-1, the J call TRBJ2-3; 9 bases fit TRBD2. V shed 7 bases and J 2 bases; nucleotides not matched to a gene: 8. Per germline, CDR1 SGHRS and CDR2 YFSETQ. This CDR3 is built from 15 residues. CDR3 sequence (DNA): TGCGCCAGCTCCTTAGCGGGGGTGACCACAGATACGCAGTATTTT. It encodes CASSLAGVTTDTQYF.

The chain uses TRBV11-1 and TRBJ2-3; 8 bases fit TRBD2. The V and J ends lost 8 bases and 2 bases, in that order; junction bases with no gene match: 6. The germline V gene has CDR1 SGHAT and CDR2 FQDESV (reference sequence). The CDR3 is 14 amino acids. CDR3 amino acids: CASERGTNTDTQYF. DNA of the CDR3: TGTGCCAGCGAGCGGGGGACCAACACAGATACGCAGTATTTT.

The chain recombines TRBV5-4 with TRBJ2-7, with D uncertain. V was clipped by 1 base and J by 1 base, with 3 bases between them. This CDR3 region has 12 residues. Germline V lookup: CDR1 SGHNT, CDR2 YYREEE (reference sequence). The CDR3: CASSLYSYEQYF. CDR3 sequence (DNA): TGTGCCAGCAGCTTGTATTCCTACGAGCAGTACTTC.

The V call is TRBV6-1, the J call TRBJ1-1; D is unclear. V lost 4 bases and J 1 base, leaving 10 bases between the germline ends. Germline values: CDR1 MNHNS, CDR2 SASEGT. There are 14 residues in the CDR3. The DNA for the CDR3 is TGTGCCAGCAGTGTACGGGTAGGGAACACTGAAGCTTTCTTT. Its translation is CASSVRVGNTEAFF.

This chain connects TRBV29-1 to TRBJ1-1, with TRBD1 matching 8 bases. From germline, CDR1 is SQVTM and CDR2 ANQGSEA. CDR3 size: 13 residues. The V gene end was trimmed by 5 bases and the J gene end by 4 bases; junction bases not matched to a gene: 6. This CDR3 reads CSVYQGAGTEAFF. CDR3 nucleotide sequence: TGCAGCGTTTACCAGGGGGCTGGCACTGAAGCTTTCTTT.

This chain uses TRBV5-4 with TRBJ1-5; 7 nucleotides match TRBD1. Germline V gene lookup returns CDR1 SGHNT and CDR2 YYREEE (reference sequence). The CDR3 consists of 14 residues. V gave up 3 bases and J gave up 3 bases; unmatched junction bases: 3. The CDR3 DNA follows: TGTGCCAGCAGCTCACAGGGGTTCAATCAGCCCCAGCATTTT. The encoded protein is CASSSQGFNQPQHF.

The gene calls are TRBV10-3 and TRBJ1-2, with D possibly TRBD1 on 5 matching bases. With 10 bases removed from V and 6 bases from J, the gap between germline ends came to 18 bases. The CDR3 spans 13 residues. CDR1 is ENHRY and CDR2 is SYGVKD in the germline V gene. The CDR3 protein is CATLGGGEDGYTF. In nucleotides, the CDR3 is TGTGCCACCCTAGGTGGGGGGGAAGATGGCTACACCTTC.

The CDR3 DNA reads as TGTGCCAGCAGCCCCAGGGGGTTCCACAAAAACATTCAGTACTTC. It yields the protein CASSPRGFHKNIQYF. The chain carries TRBV7-9 and TRBJ2-4; 7 bases line up with TRBD1. The length of the CDR3 is 15 residues. CDR1 and CDR2 from the germline V gene are SEHNR and FQNEAQ (reference sequence). The ends lost 5 bases at V and 3 bases at J; junction bases unmatched: 7. Supplemented by reference TRBV7-9 and TRBJ2-4, the full variable domain reads DTGVSQNPRHKITKRGQNVTFRCDPISEHNRLYWYRQTLGQGPEFLTYFQNEAQLEKSRLLSDRFSAERPKGSFSTLEIQRTEQGDSAMYLCASSPRGFHKNIQYFGAGTRLSVL.

This chain links TRBV29-1 with TRBJ1-2, with TRBD1 identical over 7 bases. The trim removed 4 bases at V and 1 base at J, leaving 6 bases unmatched. The CDR3 consists of 14 residues. Germline V CDR1 and CDR2: SQVTM, ANQGSEA. The DNA for the CDR3 is TGCAGCGTTGTTTCAGGGGGAGTTAACTATGGCTACACCTTC. Translation: CSVVSGGVNYGYTF.

This rearrangement joins TRBV27 to TRBJ2-3; D is unresolved. Germline-derived CDR1 and CDR2 are MNHEY and SMNVEV (reference sequence). The CDR3 is 14 amino acids. Between the trimmed V and J ends, which lost 6 bases and 1 base, there was a span of 11 bases. The CDR3 loop reads CASRRITRTDTQYF. DNA for the CDR3: TGTGCCAGCAGGAGAATAACTCGCACAGATACGCAGTATTTT.

In DNA, the CDR3 is TGCGCCAGCAGGCAGGACAGGGGCGGGAATGAAAAACTGTTTTTT. Encoded protein: CASRQDRGGNEKLFF. The chain carries TRBV5-1 and TRBJ1-4, with 9 bases lining up with TRBD1. This CDR3 region has 15 residues. The V and J ends lost 5 bases and 5 bases, in that order; junction bases with no gene match: 7. Germline CDR1 and CDR2: SGHRS and YFSETQ.

This chain uses TRBV29-1 with TRBJ1-2, with D possibly matching TRBD1 (5 bases). Trimming removed 1 base at V and 9 bases at J, with 18 bases between. From germline, CDR1 is SQVTM and CDR2 ANQGSEA. This CDR3 is built from 14 residues. This chain's CDR3 is CSVEGVATVQSYTF. CDR3 nucleotides: TGCAGCGTTGAAGGAGTCGCGACAGTCCAGAGCTACACCTTC.

This clone has just a few counts. The genes are TRBV9 and TRBJ2-6; 7 bases agree with TRBD1. This CDR3 is 14 amino acids long. Germline V gene sequence: CDR1 SGDLS, CDR2 YYNGEE. J gave up 2 bases and V 6 bases, and 2 bases lay outside the gene matches. The chain's CDR3 is CASKGAAGANVLTF. The CDR3 region has the DNA TGTGCCAGCAAGGGGGCGGCTGGGGCCAACGTCCTGACTTTC.